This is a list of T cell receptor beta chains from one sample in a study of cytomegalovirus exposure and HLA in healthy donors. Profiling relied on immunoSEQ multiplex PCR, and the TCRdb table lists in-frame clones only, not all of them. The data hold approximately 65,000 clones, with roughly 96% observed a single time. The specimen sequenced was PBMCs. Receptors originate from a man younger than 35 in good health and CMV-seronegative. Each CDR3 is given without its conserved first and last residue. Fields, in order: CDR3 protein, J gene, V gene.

ASSFSGYEQY,TRBJ2-7,TRBV11-3
ASGYRDRTYEQY,TRBJ2-7,TRBV6-5
ASSQRQGTPNEQY,TRBJ2-7,TRBV19
ASSNPGTVAF,TRBJ1-1,TRBV19
SVKPSSGLAGLGQY,TRBJ2-3,TRBV29-1
ASSYVTGRQETQY,TRBJ2-5,TRBV6-5
ASSEQKYSNQPQH,TRBJ1-5,TRBV6-1
ASGTKTGNTEAF,TRBJ1-1,TRBV6-1
ASSLRGGGHQPQH,TRBJ1-5,TRBV2
ASSLSAWSSGRTYYNEQF,TRBJ2-1,TRBV11-3
ASQGASGQVNSGANVLT,TRBJ2-6,TRBV19